The text below deals with one T cell receptor beta chain. CDR1 is SGHNT and CDR2 is YYREEE in the germline V gene (reference sequence). Trimming took 4 bases from V and 6 from J, leaving 13 bases between them. This CDR3 spans 13 amino acids. This table comes from immunoSEQ multiplex PCR, and its TCRdb copy is limited to in-frame clones, with some not included. The sample contains 250,000 to 350,000 clones, approximately 80% of which appear only once. The data stem from a study of blood T cell repertoires in COVID-19. On the study more broadly: Both acute and convalescent COVID-19 samples were obtained from the United States, Italy and Spain.

The sample consisted of peripheral blood. The origin of this receptor is a woman aged 45-65 years with active or convalescent COVID-19. This rearrangement joins TRBV5-4 to TRBJ1-2; D is uncertain. CDR3 region: CASSENWRDGYTF. The DNA of the CDR3 is TGTGCCAGCAGCGAGAACTGGCGGGATGGCTACACCTTC.